This T cell receptor (beta chain) was recorded in a study of blood T cell repertoires in COVID-19. Study-wide background: Samples taken during acute and convalescent COVID-19 were collected in the United States, Italy and Spain.

The CDR3 contains 14 residues. The germline gives CDR1 MGHDK, CDR2 SYGVNS. Deletions cut 4 bases from V and 5 bases from J, with 12 bases between. Living in roughly 25 US areas, the participants were between 18 and 89 years of age. Assignments of participants to cohorts depended upon their own reported clinical history. Symptom resolution, clearance, or two negative PCRs marked donors in Cohort 3 as recovered. Sequenced by immunoSEQ multiplex PCR; TCRdb stores in-frame clones only, minus some. The table lists roughly 250,000 clones, 80% to 90% of them singletons, with approximately 4.2% in the top ten.

The chain joins TRBV25-1 to TRBJ1-5; maybe TRBD1 (5 bases). The sample taken for sequencing was PBMCs or T cells enriched from blood (not recorded which). The TCR sequence derives from a woman in her thirties who had recovered from COVID-19. Here the CDR3 reads CASSGGGRDQPQHF. In DNA, the CDR3 is TGTGCCAGCAGTGGTGGGGGGAGGGATCAGCCCCAGCATTTT.